The 5 T cell receptor beta chains presented below share a single source sample, sequenced in a study of T cell responses to AZD1222 COVID-19 vaccine. Method: immunoSEQ multiplex PCR; TCRdb's copy keeps in-frame clones and lacks some. The sample has fewer than 200,000 clones; more than 80% are singletons. Sample: peripheral blood, taken on day 0 of AZD1222 vaccination. The receptors derive from an adult in good health.

The table lists this clone with a count of one. The chain recombines TRBV5-4 with TRBJ1-1, with D hard to call. This CDR3 spans 12 amino acids. The germline gives CDR1 SGHNT, CDR2 YYREEE (reference sequence). Trimming stripped 0 bases from V and 4 bases from J, with 4 bases between. The CDR3: CASSLVPTEAFF. The CDR3 bases are TGTGCCAGCAGCTTGGTTCCCACTGAAGCTTTCTTT.

This sequence joins TRBV19 and TRBJ2-1; D is undetermined. Germline V gene sequence: CDR1 LNHDA, CDR2 SQIVND (reference sequence). Trimming took 6 bases from V and 0 from J, leaving 12 bases between them. The CDR3 spans 15 residues. This chain's CDR3 is CASSPDWSSYNEQFF. The CDR3, as DNA: TGTGCCAGTAGCCCCGACTGGAGCTCCTACAATGAGCAGTTCTTC.

On this clone: Other DNA sequences in this sample translate to the same CDR3. The chain has TRBV12-3 or TRBV12-4 and TRBJ2-7; either TRBD1 or TRBD2 may fit D (5 bases each). The CDR3 loop spans 12 amino acids. Trimming cost V 6 bases and J 3 bases, with 9 bases left between them. CDR3 DNA sequence: TGTGCCAGCAGCCCTGGGGGCTACGAGCAGTACTTC. Its translation: CASSPGGYEQYF.

J is TRBJ1-2 and V is TRBV7-2; 7 bases line up with TRBD1. The CDR3 extends over 14 amino acids. Looked up from germline, CDR1 is SGHTA and CDR2 is FQGNSA. V trimming: 5 bases; J trimming: 8 bases; junction bases outside the gene matches: 11. In DNA form, the CDR3 reads TGTGCCAGCAGCGACGGGGACAGTCGCTGGGGCTACACCTTC. Protein: CASSDGDSRWGYTF.

This clone was recorded only once. The V gene is TRBV11-2, the J gene TRBJ1-6; no firm D call. Per germline, CDR1 SGHAT and CDR2 FQNNGV. The CDR3 consists of 14 residues. The V end lost 1 base, the J end lost 10 bases, and 11 bases lay between the germline ends. This CDR3 reads CASSLGGIGSPLHF. Here the CDR3 DNA reads TGTGCCAGCAGCTTAGGAGGGATCGGGTCACCCCTCCACTTT.